The 12 T cell receptor beta chains given below trace back to one sample, sequenced in a study of blood T cell repertoires in COVID-19. Sequencing was performed with immunoSEQ multiplex PCR; in TCRdb, only in-frame clones are kept and a portion is missing. The top ten clones hold about 4.9% of a sample with about 200,000 clones, roughly 84% of them seen once. What was sequenced was peripheral blood. The source of these receptors is a woman of 80 years or more with acute or convalescent COVID-19.

This clone came up once. The chain links TRBV19 to TRBJ2-5; TRBD1 might be the D (6 bases). With 7 bases removed from V and 0 bases from J, the gap between germline ends came to 12 bases. The CDR3 spans 14 residues. Germline assignment: CDR1 LNHDA and CDR2 SQIVND (reference sequence). The CDR3 protein is CASNPRGYQETQYF. CDR3 in DNA: TGTGCCAGTAACCCGAGGGGGTACCAAGAGACCCAGTACTTC.

J is TRBJ1-2 and V is TRBV7-9; the match to TRBD1 covers 10 bases. The CDR3 is made up of 14 amino acids. V lost 4 bases, J lost 3 bases, and 2 bases stayed unmatched. Germline V gene data show CDR1 as SEHNR and CDR2 as FQNEAQ (reference sequence). CDR3 in DNA: TGTGCCAGCAGCTGGGGACAGGGGTACTATGGCTACACCTTC. This encodes CASSWGQGYYGYTF.

The CDR3 protein is CASSFQGDNNQPQHF. CDR3 in DNA: TGTGCCAGCAGCTTTCAGGGGGATAACAATCAGCCCCAGCATTTT. The chain recombines TRBV5-4 with TRBJ1-5, with 7 positions matching TRBD1. This CDR3 is built from 15 residues. J gave up 3 bases and V 2 bases, and 5 bases lay outside the gene matches. The germline gives CDR1 SGHNT, CDR2 YYREEE (reference sequence). The variable domain in full, completed from reference TRBV5-4 and TRBJ1-5, reads ETGVTQSPTHLIKTRGQQVTLRCSSQSGHNTVSWYQQALGQGPQFIFQYYREEENGRGNFPPRFSGLQFPNYSSELNVNALELDDSALYLCASSFQGDNNQPQHFGDGTRLSIL.

The chain joins TRBV20-1 to TRBJ2-1; 10 nucleotides agree with TRBD2. Germline trimming cut 3 bases from V and 7 bases from J; bases unmatched to any gene: 9. Germline CDR1 is DFQATT and CDR2 is SNEGSKA (reference sequence). This CDR3 is 15 amino acids long. The CDR3 DNA sequence: TGCAGTGCTAGTTTCGCTAGCGGGAGAGTGAATGAGCAGTTCTTC. Translating gives CSASFASGRVNEQFF.

This chain joins TRBV5-1 and TRBJ2-7; no definite D call. Germline V gene lookup returns CDR1 SGHRS and CDR2 YFSETQ. The CDR3 loop spans 12 amino acids. V gave up 0 bases and J gave up 5 bases, with 6 bases separating them. CDR3: CASSLVLHEQYF. For the CDR3, the DNA is TGCGCCAGCAGCTTGGTTCTTCACGAGCAGTACTTC.

In its sample, this clone was seen once. The V and J genes are TRBV6-6 and TRBJ1-5; the D is unclear. Germline loops: CDR1 MNHNY, CDR2 SVGAGI (reference sequence). V lost 5 bases, J lost 1 base, and 12 bases lay in between. This CDR3 is built from 15 residues. The CDR3 here is CASSPRAGSNQPQHF. The CDR3 DNA follows: TGTGCCAGCAGTCCACGAGCAGGAAGCAATCAGCCCCAGCATTTT.

The genes are TRBV27 and TRBJ1-2; tentative D call: TRBD1 (5 bases). The V and J ends lost 5 bases and 2 bases respectively, with 12 bases between them. CDR3 size: 14 residues. CDR1 is MNHEY and CDR2 is SMNVEV in the germline V gene (reference sequence). Here the CDR3 reads CASSRGTSNYGYTF. The CDR3 DNA reads as TGTGCCAGCAGTCGGGGGACGTCGAACTATGGCTACACCTTC.

This rearrangement joins TRBV6-5 to TRBJ1-4; 9 nucleotides match TRBD1. CDR1 and CDR2 (germline): MNHEY, SVGAGI. CDR3 length: 12 residues. The ends lost 6 bases at V and 8 bases at J; junction bases unmatched: 1. The DNA for the CDR3 is TGTGCCAGCAGGACAGGGGGAGAAAAACTGTTTTTT. Protein: CASRTGGEKLFF.

This clone has more than one count but fewer than ten. V and J are TRBV3-1 (or the pseudogene TRBV3-2) and TRBJ2-1, with TRBD2 as a possible D gene (6 bases). The CDR3 length is 16 residues. Germline CDR1 LGHDT, CDR2 YNNKEL (reference sequence). V shed 5 bases and J shed 0 bases, with 14 bases lying between them. The CDR3 reads CASSDLASSSYNEQFF. The DNA of the CDR3 is TGTGCCAGCAGCGATCTAGCGAGTAGCTCCTACAATGAGCAGTTCTTC.

The rearrangement uses TRBV9 and TRBJ2-1, with 8 nucleotides matching TRBD2. The CDR3 sequence is 15 residues long. Losses at the gene ends were 0 bases for V and 6 bases for J; bases not matched to a gene: 5. Germline V gene data show CDR1 as SGDLS and CDR2 as YYNGEE. The CDR3 DNA reads as TGTGCCAGCAGCGTAGGGAGCGGGAGCAGCAATGAGCAGTTCTTC. As protein: CASSVGSGSSNEQFF.

This clone turned up a few times. The chain combines TRBV5-1 with TRBJ2-3, with D possibly being TRBD2 (5 bases). Between the trimmed V and J ends, which lost 4 bases and 1 base, there was a span of 13 bases. The CDR3 spans 15 residues. The germline V gene encodes CDR1 SGHRS and CDR2 YFSETQ. The CDR3 loop is CASSAVRRGTDTQYF. DNA for the CDR3: TGCGCCAGCAGCGCAGTGAGGCGGGGCACAGATACGCAGTATTTT.

On this clone: The sample carries other DNA sequences with the same CDR3. The V and J genes are TRBV5-1 and TRBJ1-2; 7 nucleotides align to TRBD1. The V segment lost 0 bases and the J segment 8 bases; nucleotides outside the gene matches: 7. This CDR3 spans 14 amino acids. Germline CDR1 SGHRS, CDR2 YFSETQ. DNA for the CDR3: TGCGCCAGCAGCTTGGGCGGGACAGTCGGAGGCTACACCTTC. Protein product: CASSLGGTVGGYTF.